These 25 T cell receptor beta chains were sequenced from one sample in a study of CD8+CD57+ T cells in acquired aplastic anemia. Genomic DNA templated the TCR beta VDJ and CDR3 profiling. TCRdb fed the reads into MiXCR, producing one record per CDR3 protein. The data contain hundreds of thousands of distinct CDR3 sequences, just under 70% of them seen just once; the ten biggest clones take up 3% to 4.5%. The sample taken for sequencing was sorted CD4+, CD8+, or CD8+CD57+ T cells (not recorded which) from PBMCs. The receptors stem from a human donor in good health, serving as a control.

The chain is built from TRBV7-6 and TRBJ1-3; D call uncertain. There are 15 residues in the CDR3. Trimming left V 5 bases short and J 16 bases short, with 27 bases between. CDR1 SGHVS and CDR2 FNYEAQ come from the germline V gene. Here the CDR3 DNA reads TGTGCCAGCAGCGCACTCAGGCTCGGGCGGCCCCAGCATTATTTT. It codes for CASSALRLGRPQHYF.

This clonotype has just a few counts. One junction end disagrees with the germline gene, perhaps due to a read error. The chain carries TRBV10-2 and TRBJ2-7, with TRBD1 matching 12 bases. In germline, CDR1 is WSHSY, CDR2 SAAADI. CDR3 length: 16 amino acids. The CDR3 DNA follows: TGTGCCAGCAGTCCCTGGGGGACAGGGGGCTTGAACGAGCAGTACTTC. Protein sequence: CASSPWGTGGLNEQYF.

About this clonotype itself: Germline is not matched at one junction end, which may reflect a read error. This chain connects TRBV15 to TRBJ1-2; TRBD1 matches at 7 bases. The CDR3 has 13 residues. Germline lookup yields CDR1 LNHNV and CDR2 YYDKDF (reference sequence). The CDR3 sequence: CVTSRGTNYGDTF. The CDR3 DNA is TGTGTCACCAGCAGGGGGACTAACTATGGCGACACCTTC.

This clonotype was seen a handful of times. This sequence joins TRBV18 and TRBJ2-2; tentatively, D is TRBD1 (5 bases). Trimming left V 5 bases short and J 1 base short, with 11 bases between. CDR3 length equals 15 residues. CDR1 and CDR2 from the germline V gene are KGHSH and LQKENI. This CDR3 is CASSTWGQNTGELFF. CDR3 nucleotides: TGTGCCAGCTCAACATGGGGCCAGAACACCGGGGAGCTGTTTTTT.

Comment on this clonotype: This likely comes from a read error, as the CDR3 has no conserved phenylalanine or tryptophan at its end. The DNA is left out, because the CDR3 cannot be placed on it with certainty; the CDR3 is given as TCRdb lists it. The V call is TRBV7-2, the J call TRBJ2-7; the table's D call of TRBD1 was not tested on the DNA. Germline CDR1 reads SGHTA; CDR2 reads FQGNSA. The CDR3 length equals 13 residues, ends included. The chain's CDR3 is CASSPVVVGVGNQ.

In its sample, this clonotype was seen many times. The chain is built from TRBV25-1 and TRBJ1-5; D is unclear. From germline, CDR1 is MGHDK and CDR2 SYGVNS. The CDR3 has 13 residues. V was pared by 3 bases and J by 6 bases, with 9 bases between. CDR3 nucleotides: TGTGCCAGCAGTGATAAGGGCGGTCAGCCCCAGCATTTT. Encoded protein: CASSDKGGQPQHF.

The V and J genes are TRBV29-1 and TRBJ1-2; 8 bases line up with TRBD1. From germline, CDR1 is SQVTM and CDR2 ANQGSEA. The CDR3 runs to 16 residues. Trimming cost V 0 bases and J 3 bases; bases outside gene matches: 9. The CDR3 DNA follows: TGCAGCGTTGAAGAATCGGACAGGGTCGATTACTATGGCTACACCTTC. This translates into CSVEESDRVDYYGYTF.

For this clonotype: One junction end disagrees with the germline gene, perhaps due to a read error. CDR3 protein: CASKTGDGTGGDGYTF. The DNA of the CDR3 is TGCGCCAGCAAAACCGGCGATGGGACAGGGGGGGATGGCTACACCTTC. J is TRBJ1-2 and V is TRBV7-2, with 11 bases identical to TRBD1. The CDR3 runs to 16 residues. The germline V gene encodes CDR1 SGHTA and CDR2 FQGNSA. Looking up the rest from reference TRBV7-2 and TRBJ1-2 gives the full variable domain: GAGVSQSPSNKVTEKGKDVELRCDPISGHTALYWYRQSLGQGLEFLIYFQGNSAPDKSGLPSDRFSAERTGGSVSTLTIQRTQQEDSAVYLCASKTGDGTGGDGYTFGSGTRLTVV.

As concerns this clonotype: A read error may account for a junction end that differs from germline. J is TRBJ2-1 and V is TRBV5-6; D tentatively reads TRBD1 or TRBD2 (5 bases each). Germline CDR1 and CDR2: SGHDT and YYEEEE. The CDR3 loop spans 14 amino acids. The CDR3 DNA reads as TGCGCCACCAGCCGGGAAAACAGGTACAATGAGCAGTTCTTC. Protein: CATSRENRYNEQFF.

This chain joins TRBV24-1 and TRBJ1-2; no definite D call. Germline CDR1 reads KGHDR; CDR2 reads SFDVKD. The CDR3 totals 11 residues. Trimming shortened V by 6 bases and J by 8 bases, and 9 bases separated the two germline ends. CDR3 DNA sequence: TGTGCCACCAGTTACTTAGGAGGCTACACCTTC. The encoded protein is CATSYLGGYTF.

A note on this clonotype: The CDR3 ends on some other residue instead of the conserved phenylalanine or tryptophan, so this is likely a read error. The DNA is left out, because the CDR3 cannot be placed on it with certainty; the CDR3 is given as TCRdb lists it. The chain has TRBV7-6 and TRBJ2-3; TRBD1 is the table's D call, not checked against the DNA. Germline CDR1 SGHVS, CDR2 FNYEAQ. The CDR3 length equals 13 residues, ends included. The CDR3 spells CASSLTGADTPQH.

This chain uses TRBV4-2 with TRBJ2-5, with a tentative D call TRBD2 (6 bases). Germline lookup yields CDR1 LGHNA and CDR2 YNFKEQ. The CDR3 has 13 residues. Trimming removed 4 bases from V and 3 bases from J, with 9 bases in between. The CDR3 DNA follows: TGTGCCAGCAGCCCGGGACTTAAAGAGACCCAGTACTTC. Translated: CASSPGLKETQYF.

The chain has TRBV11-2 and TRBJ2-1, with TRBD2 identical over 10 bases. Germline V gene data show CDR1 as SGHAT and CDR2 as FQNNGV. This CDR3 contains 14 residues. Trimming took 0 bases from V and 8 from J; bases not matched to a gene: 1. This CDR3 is CASSLDGTSDEQFF. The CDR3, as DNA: TGTGCCAGCAGCTTAGATGGGACTAGCGATGAGCAGTTCTTC. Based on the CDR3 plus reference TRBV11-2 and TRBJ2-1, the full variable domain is EAGVAQSPRYKIIEKRQSVAFWCNPISGHATLYWYQQILGQGPKLLIQFQNNGVVDDSQLPKDRFSAERLKGVDSTLKIQPAKLEDSAVYLCASSLDGTSDEQFFGPGTRLTVL.

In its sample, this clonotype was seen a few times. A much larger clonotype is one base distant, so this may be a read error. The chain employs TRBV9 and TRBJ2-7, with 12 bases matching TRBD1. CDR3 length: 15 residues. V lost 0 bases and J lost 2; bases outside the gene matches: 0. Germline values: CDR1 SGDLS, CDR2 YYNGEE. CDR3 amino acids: CASSVGDRGPYEQYF. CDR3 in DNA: TGTGCCAGCAGCGTAGGGGACAGGGGGCCCTACGAGCAGTACTTC.

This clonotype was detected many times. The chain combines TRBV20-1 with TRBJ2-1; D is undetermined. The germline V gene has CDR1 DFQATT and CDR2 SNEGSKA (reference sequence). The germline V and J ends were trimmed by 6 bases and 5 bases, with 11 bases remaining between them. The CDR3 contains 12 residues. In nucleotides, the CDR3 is TGCAGTGCCAGCCAGCTTCACAATGAGCAGTTCTTC. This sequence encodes CSASQLHNEQFF.

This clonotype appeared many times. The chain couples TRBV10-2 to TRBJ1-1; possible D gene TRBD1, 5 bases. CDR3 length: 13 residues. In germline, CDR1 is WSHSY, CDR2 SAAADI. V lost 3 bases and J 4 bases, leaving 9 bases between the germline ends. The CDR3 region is CASSDQGSTEAFF. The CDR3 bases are TGCGCCAGCAGTGACCAGGGAAGCACTGAAGCTTTCTTT.

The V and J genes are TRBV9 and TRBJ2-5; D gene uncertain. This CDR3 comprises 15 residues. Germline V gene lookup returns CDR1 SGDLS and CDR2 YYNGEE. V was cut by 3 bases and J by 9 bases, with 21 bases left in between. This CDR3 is CASSETAATESAQYF. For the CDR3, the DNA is TGTGCCAGCAGCGAAACAGCCGCTACGGAATCAGCCCAGTACTTC.

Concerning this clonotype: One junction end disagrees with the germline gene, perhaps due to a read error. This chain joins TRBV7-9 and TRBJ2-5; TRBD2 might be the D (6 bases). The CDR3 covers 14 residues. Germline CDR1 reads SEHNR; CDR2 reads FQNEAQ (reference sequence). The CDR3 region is CASSLDGTGETEYF. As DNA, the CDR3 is TGCGCCAGCAGCTTAGACGGGACTGGAGAGACTGAGTACTTC.

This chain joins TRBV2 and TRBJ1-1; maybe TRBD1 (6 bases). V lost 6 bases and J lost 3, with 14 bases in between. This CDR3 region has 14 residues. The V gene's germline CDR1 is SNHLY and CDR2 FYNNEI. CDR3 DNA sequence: TGTGCCAGCAGGCACAGGGAGGGCGACACTGAAGCTTTCTTT. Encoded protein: CASRHREGDTEAFF.

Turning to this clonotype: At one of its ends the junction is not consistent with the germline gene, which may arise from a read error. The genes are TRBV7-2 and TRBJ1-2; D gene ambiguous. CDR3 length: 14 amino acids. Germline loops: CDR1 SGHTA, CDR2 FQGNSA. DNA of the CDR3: TGTGCCAGCAGTATCGGCGTGAACACGGAAGCTTACACTTTC. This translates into CASSIGVNTEAYTF. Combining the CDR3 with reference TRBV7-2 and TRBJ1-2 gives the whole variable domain GAGVSQSPSNKVTEKGKDVELRCDPISGHTALYWYRQSLGQGLEFLIYFQGNSAPDKSGLPSDRFSAERTGGSVSTLTIQRTQQEDSAVYLCASSIGVNTEAYTFGSGTRLTVV.

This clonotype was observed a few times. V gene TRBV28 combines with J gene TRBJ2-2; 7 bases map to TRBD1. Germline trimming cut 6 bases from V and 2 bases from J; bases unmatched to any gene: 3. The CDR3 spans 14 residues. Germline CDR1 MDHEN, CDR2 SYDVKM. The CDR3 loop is CASRRTGNTGELFF. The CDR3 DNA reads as TGTGCCAGCAGGAGGACAGGCAACACCGGGGAGCTGTTTTTT.

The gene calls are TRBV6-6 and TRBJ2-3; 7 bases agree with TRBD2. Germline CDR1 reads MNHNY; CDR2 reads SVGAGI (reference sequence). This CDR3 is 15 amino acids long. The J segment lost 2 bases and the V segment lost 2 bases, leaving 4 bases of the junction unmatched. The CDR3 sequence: CASSYGGEITDTQYF. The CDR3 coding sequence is TGTGCCAGCAGTTACGGGGGGGAGATCACAGATACGCAGTATTTT.

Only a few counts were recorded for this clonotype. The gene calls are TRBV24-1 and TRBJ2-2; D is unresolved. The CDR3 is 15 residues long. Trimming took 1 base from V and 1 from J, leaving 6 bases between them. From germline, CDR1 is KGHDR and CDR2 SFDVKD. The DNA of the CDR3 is TGTGCCACCAGTGATTTATGGCAGAACACCGGGGAGCTGTTTTTT. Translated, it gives CATSDLWQNTGELFF.

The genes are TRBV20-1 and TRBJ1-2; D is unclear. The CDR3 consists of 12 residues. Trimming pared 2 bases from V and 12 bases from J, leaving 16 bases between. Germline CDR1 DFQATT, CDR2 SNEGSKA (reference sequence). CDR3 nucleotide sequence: TGCAGTGCTAGATTGGCGGGAGAGACCCACACCTTC. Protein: CSARLAGETHTF.

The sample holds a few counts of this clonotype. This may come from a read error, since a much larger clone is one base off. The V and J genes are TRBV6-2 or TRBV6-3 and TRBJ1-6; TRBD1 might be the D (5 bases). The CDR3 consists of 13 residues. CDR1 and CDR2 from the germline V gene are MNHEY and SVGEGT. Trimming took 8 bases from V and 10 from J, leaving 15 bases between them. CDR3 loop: CASRPTADSPLHF. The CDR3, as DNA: TGTGCCAGCCGGCCGACAGCTGACTCACCCCTCCACTTT.